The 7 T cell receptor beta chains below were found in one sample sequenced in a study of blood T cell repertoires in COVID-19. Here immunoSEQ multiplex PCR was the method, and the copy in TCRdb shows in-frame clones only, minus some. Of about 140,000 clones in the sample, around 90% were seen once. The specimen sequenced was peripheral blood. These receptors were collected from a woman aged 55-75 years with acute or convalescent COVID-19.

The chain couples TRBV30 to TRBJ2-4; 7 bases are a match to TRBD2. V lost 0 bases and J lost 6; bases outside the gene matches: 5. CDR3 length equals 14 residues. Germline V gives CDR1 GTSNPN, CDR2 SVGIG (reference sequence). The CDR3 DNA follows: TGTGCCTGGAGTGTAGGCGGGGGAGGAAACATTCAGTACTTC. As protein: CAWSVGGGGNIQYF.

The CDR3 spells CASSPTAPNNYGYTF. CDR3 in DNA: TGTGCCAGCAGTCCTACAGCACCGAACAACTATGGCTACACCTTC. The chain combines TRBV6-5 with TRBJ1-2; no reliable D call. Deletions cut 5 bases from V and 2 bases from J, with 15 bases between. There are 15 residues in the CDR3. The germline CDR1 and CDR2 sequences are MNHEY and SVGAGI.

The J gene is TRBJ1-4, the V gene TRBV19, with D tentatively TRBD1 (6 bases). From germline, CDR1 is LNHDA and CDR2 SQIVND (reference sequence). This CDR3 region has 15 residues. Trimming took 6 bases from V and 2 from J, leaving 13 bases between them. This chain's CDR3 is CASSLTTGTNEKLFF. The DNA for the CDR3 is TGTGCCAGTAGCCTGACGACAGGTACTAATGAAAAACTGTTTTTT.

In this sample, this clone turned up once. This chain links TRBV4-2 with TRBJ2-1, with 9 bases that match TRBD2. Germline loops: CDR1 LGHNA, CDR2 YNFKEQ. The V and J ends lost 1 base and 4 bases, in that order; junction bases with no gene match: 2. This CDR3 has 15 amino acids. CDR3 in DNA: TGTGCCAGCAGCCAAGTGCGGGGGGGATACAATGAGCAGTTCTTC. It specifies CASSQVRGGYNEQFF.

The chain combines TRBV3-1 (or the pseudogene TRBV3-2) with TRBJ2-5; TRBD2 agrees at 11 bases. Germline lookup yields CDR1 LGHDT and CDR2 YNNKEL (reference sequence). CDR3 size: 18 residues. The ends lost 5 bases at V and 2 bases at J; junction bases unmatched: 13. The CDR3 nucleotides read TGTGCCAGCAGCGGAAGGATGACGGGACTAGCGGTACAAGAGACCCAGTACTTC. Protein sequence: CASSGRMTGLAVQETQYF.

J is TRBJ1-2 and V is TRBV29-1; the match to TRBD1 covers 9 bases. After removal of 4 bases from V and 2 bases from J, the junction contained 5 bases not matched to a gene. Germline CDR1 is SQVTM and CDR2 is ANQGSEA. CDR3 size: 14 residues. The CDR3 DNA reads TGCAGCGTTGGCTCAGGGACAGGGAACTATGGCTACACCTTC. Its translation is CSVGSGTGNYGYTF.

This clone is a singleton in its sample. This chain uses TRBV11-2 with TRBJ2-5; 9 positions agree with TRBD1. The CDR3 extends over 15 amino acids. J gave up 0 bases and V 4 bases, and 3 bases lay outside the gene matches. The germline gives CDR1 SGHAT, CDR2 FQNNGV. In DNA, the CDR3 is TGTGCCAGCAGCTCAGGACAGGGGCACCAAGAGACCCAGTACTTC. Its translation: CASSSGQGHQETQYF.